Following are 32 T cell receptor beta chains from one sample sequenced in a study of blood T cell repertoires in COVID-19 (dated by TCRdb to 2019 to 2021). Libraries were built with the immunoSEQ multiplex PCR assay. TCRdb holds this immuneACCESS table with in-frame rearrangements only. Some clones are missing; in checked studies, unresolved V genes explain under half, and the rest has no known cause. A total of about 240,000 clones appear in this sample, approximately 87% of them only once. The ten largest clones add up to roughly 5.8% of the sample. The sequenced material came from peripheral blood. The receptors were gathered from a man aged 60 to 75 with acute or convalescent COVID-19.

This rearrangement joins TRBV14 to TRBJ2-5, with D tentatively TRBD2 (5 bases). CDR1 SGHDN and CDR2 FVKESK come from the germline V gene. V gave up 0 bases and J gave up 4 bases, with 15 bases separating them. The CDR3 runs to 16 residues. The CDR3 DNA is TGTGCCAGCAGCCAAGAGGACCGGGGATGGGGAGAGACCCAGTACTTC. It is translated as CASSQEDRGWGETQYF.

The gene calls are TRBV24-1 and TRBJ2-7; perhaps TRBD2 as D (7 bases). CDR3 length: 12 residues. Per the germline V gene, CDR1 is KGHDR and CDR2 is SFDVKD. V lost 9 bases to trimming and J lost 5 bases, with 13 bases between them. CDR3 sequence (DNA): TGTGCCACCGGGGGAGGGGGTGACGAGCAGTACTTC. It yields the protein CATGGGGDEQYF.

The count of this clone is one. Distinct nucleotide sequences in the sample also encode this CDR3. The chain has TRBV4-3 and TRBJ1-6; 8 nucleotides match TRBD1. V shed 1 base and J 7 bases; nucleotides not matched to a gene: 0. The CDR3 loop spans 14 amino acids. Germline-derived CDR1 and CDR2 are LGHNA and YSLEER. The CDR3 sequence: CASSQGDRNSPLHF. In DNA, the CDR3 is TGCGCCAGCAGCCAAGGGGACAGGAATTCACCCCTCCACTTT.

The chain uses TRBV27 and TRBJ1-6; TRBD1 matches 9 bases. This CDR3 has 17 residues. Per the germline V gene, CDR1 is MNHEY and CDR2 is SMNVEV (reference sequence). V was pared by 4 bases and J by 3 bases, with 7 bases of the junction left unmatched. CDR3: CASSSAGTGFYNSPLHF. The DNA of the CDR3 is TGTGCCAGCAGTTCCGCCGGGACAGGGTTCTATAATTCACCCCTCCACTTT.

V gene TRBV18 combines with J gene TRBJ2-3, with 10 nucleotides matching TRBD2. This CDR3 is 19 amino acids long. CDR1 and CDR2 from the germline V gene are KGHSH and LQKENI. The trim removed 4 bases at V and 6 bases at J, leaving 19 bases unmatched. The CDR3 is CASSQLGGTSDPQMDTQYF. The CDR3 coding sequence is TGTGCCAGCTCACAATTGGGTGGGACTAGCGACCCCCAAATGGATACGCAGTATTTT.

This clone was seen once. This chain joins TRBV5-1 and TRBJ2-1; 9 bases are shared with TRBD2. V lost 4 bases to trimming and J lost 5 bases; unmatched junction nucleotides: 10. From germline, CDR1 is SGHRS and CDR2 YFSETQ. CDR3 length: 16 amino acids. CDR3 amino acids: CASSPQGGGRDNEQFF. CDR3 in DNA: TGCGCCAGCAGCCCTCAGGGGGGCGGGAGGGACAATGAGCAGTTCTTC.

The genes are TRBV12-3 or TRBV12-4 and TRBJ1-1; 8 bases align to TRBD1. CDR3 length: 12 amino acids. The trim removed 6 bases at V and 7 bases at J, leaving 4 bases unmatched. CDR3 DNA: TGTGCCAGCAGGCCTGACAGGGGTGAAGCTTTCTTT. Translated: CASRPDRGEAFF.

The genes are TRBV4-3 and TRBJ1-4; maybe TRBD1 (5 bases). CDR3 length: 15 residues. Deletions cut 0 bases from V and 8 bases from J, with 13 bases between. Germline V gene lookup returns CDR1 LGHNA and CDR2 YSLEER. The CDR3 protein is CASSQEGASGEKLFF. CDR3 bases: TGCGCCAGCAGCCAAGAAGGGGCTAGCGGGGAAAAACTGTTTTTT.

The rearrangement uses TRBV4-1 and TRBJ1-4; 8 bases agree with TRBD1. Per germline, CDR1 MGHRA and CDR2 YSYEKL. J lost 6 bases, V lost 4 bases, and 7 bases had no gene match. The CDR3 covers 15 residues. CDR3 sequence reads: CASSLTGGVYEKLFF. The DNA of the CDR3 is TGCGCCAGCAGCCTCACAGGGGGAGTTTATGAAAAACTGTTTTTT.

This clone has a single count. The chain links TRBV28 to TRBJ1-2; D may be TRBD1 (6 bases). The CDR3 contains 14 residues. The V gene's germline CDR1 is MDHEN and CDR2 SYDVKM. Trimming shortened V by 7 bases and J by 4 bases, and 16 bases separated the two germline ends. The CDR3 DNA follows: TGTGCCAGCACCGCGACAGGCGCAGTCTATGGCTACACCTTC. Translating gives CASTATGAVYGYTF.

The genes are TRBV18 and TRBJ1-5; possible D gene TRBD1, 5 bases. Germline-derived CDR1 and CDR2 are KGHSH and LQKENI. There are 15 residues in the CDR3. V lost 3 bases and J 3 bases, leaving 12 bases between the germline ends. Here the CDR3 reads CASSPFDSNNQPQHF. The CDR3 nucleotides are TGTGCCAGCTCACCCTTTGACAGTAACAATCAGCCCCAGCATTTT.

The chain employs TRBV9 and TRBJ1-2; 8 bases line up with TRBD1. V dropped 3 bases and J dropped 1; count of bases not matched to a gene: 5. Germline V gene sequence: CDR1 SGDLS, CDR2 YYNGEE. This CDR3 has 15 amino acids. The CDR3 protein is CASSGAGGGNYGYTF. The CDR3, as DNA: TGTGCCAGCAGCGGAGCAGGGGGCGGTAACTATGGCTACACCTTC.

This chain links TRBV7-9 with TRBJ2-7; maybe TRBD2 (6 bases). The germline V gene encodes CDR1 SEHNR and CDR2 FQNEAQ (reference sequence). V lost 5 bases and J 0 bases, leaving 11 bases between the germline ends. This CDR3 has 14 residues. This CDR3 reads CASSRLESSYEQYF. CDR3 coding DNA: TGTGCCAGCAGCCGACTAGAAAGCTCCTACGAGCAGTACTTC.

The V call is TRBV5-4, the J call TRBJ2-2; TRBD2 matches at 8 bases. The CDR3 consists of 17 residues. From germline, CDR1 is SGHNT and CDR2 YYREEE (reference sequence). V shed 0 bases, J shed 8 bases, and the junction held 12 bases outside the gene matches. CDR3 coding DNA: TGTGCCAGCAGCTTGGACGCGTCTAGCGGGCGTCTGGGGGAGCTGTTTTTT. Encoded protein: CASSLDASSGRLGELFF.

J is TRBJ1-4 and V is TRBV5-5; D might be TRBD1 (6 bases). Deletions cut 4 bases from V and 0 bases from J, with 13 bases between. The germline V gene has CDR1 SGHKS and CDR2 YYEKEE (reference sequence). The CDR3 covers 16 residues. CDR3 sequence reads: CASSEGEWATNEKLFF. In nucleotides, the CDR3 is TGTGCCAGCAGCGAGGGGGAGTGGGCAACTAATGAAAAACTGTTTTTT.

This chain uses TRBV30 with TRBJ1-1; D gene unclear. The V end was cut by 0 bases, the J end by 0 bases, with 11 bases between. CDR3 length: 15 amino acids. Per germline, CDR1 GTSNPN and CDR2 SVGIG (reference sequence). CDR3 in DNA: TGTGCCTGGAGTGTAGATTGGCAGTTGAACACTGAAGCTTTCTTT. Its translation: CAWSVDWQLNTEAFF.

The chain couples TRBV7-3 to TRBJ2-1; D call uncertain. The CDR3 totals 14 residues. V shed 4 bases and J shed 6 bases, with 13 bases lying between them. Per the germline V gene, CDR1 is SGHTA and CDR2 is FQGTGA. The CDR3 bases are TGTGCCAGCAGCTCACAATCAGGCCGCAATGAGCAGTTCTTC. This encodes CASSSQSGRNEQFF.

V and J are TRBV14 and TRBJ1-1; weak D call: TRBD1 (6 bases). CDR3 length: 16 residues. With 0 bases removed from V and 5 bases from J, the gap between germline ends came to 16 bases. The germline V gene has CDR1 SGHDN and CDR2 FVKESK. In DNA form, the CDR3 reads TGTGCCAGCAGCCAAGAATTGCTGGGGGCTTGGACTGAAGCTTTCTTT. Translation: CASSQELLGAWTEAFF.

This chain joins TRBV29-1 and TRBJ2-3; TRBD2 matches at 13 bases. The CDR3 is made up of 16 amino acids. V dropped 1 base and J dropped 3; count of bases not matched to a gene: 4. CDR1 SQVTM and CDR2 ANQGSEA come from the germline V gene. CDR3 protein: CSVEAGTSGKTDTQYF. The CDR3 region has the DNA TGCAGCGTTGAAGCCGGGACTAGCGGGAAGACAGATACGCAGTATTTT.

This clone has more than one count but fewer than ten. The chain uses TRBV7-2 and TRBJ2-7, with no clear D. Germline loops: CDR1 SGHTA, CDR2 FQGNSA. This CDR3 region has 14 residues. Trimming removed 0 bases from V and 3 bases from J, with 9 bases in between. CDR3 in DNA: TGTGCCAGCAGCTTAGCTTTGGCGGACTACGAGCAGTACTTC. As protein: CASSLALADYEQYF.

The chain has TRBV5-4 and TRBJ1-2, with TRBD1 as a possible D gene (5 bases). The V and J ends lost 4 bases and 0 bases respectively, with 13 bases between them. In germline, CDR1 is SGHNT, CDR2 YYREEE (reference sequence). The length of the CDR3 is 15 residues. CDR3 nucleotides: TGTGCCAGCAGCGGGAGGGCGGGGGCTAACTATGGCTACACCTTC. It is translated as CASSGRAGANYGYTF.

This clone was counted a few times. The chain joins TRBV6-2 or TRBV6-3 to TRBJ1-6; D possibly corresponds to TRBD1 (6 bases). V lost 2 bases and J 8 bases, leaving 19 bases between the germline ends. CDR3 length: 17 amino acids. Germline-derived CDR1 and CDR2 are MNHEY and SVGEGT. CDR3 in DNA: TGTGCCAGCAGTTACCACTTCGGACGGGGGGCTTATTCACCCCTCCACTTT. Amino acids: CASSYHFGRGAYSPLHF.

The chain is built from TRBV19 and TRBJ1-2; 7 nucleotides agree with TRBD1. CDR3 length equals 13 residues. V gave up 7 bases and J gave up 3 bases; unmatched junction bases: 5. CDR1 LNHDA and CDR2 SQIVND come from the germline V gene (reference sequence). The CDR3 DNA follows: TGTGCCAGTACCTTGGGACAGTACTATGGCTACACCTTC. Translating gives CASTLGQYYGYTF. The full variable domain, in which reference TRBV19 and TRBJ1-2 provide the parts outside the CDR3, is DGGITQSPKYLFRKEGQNVTLSCEQNLNHDAMYWYRQDPGQGLRLIYYSQIVNDFQKGDIAEGYSVSREKKESFPLTVTSAQKNPTAFYLCASTLGQYYGYTFGSGTRLTVV.

The CDR3 nucleotides read TGTGCCAGCAGCCGCTCCGGGACAGGTGCCCGAAATGAGCAGTTCTTC. Encoded protein: CASSRSGTGARNEQFF. This sequence joins TRBV3-1 (or the pseudogene TRBV3-2) and TRBJ2-1; 8 positions match TRBD1. Trimming removed 4 bases from V and 7 bases from J; junction bases left unmatched: 12. The CDR3 sequence is 16 residues long. Germline V gives CDR1 LGHDT, CDR2 YNNKEL (reference sequence).

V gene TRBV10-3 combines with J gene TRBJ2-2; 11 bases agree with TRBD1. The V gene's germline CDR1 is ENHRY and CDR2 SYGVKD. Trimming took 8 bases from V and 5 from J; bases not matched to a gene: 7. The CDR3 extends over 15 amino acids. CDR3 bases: TGTGCCATCGGTATCGGGACAGGGGGAACCGGGGAGCTGTTTTTT. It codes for CAIGIGTGGTGELFF.

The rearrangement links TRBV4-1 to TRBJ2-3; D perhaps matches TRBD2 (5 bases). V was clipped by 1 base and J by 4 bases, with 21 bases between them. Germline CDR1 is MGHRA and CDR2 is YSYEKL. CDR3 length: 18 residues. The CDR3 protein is CASSQGAGSLTRADTQYF. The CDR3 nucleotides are TGCGCCAGCAGCCAAGGAGCTGGTAGCCTTACGAGGGCAGATACGCAGTATTTT.

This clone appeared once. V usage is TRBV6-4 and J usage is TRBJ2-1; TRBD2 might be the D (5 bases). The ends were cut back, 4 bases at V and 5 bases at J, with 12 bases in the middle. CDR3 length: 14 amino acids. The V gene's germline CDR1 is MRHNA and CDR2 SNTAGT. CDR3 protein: CASSVNRGDNEQFF. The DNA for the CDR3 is TGTGCCAGCAGTGTTAACCGGGGAGACAATGAGCAGTTCTTC.

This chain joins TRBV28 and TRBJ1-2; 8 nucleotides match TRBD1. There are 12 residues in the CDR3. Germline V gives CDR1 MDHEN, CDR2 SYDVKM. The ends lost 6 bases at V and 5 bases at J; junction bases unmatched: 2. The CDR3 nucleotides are TGTGCCAGCAGGACAGGGGAGTATGGCTACACCTTC. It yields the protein CASRTGEYGYTF.

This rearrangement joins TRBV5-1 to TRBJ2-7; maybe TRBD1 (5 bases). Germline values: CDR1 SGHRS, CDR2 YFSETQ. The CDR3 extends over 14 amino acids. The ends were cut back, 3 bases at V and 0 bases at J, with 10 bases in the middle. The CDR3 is CASSSRGSSYEQYF. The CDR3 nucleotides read TGCGCCAGCAGCTCTAGGGGCTCCTCCTACGAGCAGTACTTC.

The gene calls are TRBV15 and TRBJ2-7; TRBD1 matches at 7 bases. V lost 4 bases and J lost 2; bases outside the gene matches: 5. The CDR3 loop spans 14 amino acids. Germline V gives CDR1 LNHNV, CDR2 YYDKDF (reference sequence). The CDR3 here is CATSIRRGTYEQYF. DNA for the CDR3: TGTGCCACCAGCATTCGCAGGGGGACCTACGAGCAGTACTTC.

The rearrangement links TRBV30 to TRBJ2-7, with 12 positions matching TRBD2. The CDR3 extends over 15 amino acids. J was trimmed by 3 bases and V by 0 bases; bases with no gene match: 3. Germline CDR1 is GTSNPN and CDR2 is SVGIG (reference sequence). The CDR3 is CAWSVGTSGFYEQYF. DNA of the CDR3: TGTGCCTGGAGTGTGGGGACTAGCGGGTTCTACGAGCAGTACTTC.

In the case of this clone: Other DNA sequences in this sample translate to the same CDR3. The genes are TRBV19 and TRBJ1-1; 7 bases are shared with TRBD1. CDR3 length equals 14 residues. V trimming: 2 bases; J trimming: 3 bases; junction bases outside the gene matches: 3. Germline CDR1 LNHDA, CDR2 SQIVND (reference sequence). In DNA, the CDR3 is TGTGCCAGTAGTATAAGGGGGCGAGACACTGAAGCTTTCTTT. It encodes CASSIRGRDTEAFF.